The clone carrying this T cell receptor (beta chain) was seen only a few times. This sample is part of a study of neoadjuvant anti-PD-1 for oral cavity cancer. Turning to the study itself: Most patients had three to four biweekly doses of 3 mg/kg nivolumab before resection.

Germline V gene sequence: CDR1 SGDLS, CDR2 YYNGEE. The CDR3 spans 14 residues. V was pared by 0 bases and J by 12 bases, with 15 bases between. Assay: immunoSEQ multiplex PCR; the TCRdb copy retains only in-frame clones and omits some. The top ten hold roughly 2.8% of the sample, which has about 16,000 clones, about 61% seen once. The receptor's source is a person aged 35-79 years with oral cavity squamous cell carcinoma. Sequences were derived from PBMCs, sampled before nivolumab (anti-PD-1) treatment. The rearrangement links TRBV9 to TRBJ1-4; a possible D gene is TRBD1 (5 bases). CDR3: CASSVEVRGSELFF. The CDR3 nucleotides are TGTGCCAGCAGCGTAGAGGTCCGGGGGTCAGAACTGTTTTTT.